This T cell receptor (beta chain) was captured by sequencing in a study of T cell responses to AZD1222 COVID-19 vaccine. Data came from immunoSEQ multiplex PCR; TCRdb stores just in-frame clones and leaves some out. Among 89,000 or so clones, 85% to 95% were seen once, and the ten largest hold under 35%. This clone was seen only once. Its antigen is unidentified. Second-dose intervals of approximately 4 or approximately 12 weeks were pooled. Overall study results and limits: Repertoire samples came only from after the peak T cell response. At 160-218 and 743-854, vaccine-associated CD4 TCRs were dominant, and they spanned spike.

After removal of 1 base from V and 4 bases from J, the junction contained 13 bases not matched to a gene. The CDR3 covers 18 residues. Germline CDR1 and CDR2: SGHNT and YYREEE (reference sequence). The chain joins TRBV5-4 to TRBJ2-2, with 7 bases that match TRBD2. This TCR derives from an adult who received the AZD1222 COVID-19 vaccine. The sequencing here drew on peripheral blood, taken 28 days after the second AZD1222 dose. The CDR3 nucleotides are TGTGCCAGCAGCTTGAAGGTGGGAACCAGCGGGATCACCGGGGAGCTGTTTTTT. Amino acids: CASSLKVGTSGITGELFF.